Listed here are 4 T cell receptor beta chains from one sample, sequenced in a study of PD-1 blockade in classical Hodgkin lymphoma. This table comes from immunoSEQ multiplex PCR, and its TCRdb copy is limited to in-frame clones, with some not included. The repertoire holds tens of thousands of clones, with about 90% as singletons. Sample time point: cycle 4 day 1 (C4D1), after 6 weeks of nivolumab. There was relapse after autologous stem cell transplantation in every patient, and there was variation in brentuximab vedotin exposure. The sample consisted of peripheral blood mononuclear cells (PBMCs), taken before the fourth cycle of nivolumab. These receptors came from a human donor with classical Hodgkin lymphoma.

The chain recombines TRBV6-5 with TRBJ1-3; no clear D. Germline-derived CDR1 and CDR2 are MNHEY and SVGAGI. V lost 7 bases to trimming and J lost 4 bases, with 17 bases between them. The CDR3 extends over 15 amino acids. In nucleotides, the CDR3 is TGTGCCAGCACCGTTAACTCTGTGGGCGGAAACACCATATATTTT. Residues: CASTVNSVGGNTIYF.

The chain joins TRBV23-1 to TRBJ1-2; tentative D call: TRBD1 (5 bases). TRBV23-1 is treated as an ORF (open reading frame) with a function not yet certain. V lost 10 bases to trimming and J lost 4 bases, with 19 bases between them. This CDR3 spans 14 amino acids. The CDR3 DNA sequence: TGCGCCACCAAGGTGAAGGGGCATGGCTATGGCTACACCTTC. It encodes CATKVKGHGYGYTF.

In regard to this clone: The identical CDR3 is also encoded by other nucleotide sequences in the sample. This chain connects TRBV30 to TRBJ1-1; TRBD1 might be the D (5 bases). Germline lookup yields CDR1 GTSNPN and CDR2 SVGIG (reference sequence). Trimming shortened V by 3 bases and J by 2 bases, and 10 bases separated the two germline ends. There are 13 residues in the CDR3. The CDR3 loop is CAWSRGSNTEAFF. CDR3 nucleotide sequence: TGTGCCTGGAGCCGGGGCTCCAACACTGAAGCTTTCTTT. Full variable domain (missing parts from reference TRBV30 and TRBJ1-1): SQTIHQWPATLVQPVGSPLSLECTVEGTSNPNLYWYRQAAGRGLQLLFYSVGIGQISSEVPQNLSASRPQDRQFILSSKKLLLSDSGFYLCAWSRGSNTEAFFGQGTRLTVV.

The genes are TRBV14 and TRBJ2-7, with D perhaps TRBD1 (5 bases). Trimming shortened V by 4 bases and J by 5 bases, and 9 bases separated the two germline ends. The CDR3 consists of 12 residues. Germline V gene data show CDR1 as SGHDN and CDR2 as FVKESK. CDR3 region: CASSPRVDEQYF. The DNA of the CDR3 is TGTGCCAGCAGCCCCAGGGTTGACGAGCAGTACTTC.